This TCR beta chain is from a study of cytomegalovirus exposure and HLA in healthy donors. Study results and caveats: Some segments of the V type, notably TRBV6-2 and TRBV6-3, were excluded as indistinguishable. Available immune exposure information was restricted to CMV serostatus only.

Germline CDR1 is SQVTM and CDR2 is ANQGSEA. V was clipped by 3 bases and J by 5 bases, with 8 bases between them. This CDR3 contains 11 residues. This clone occurred a few times. The antigen is undetermined. Researchers ran the PCR with 60 Vbeta and 13 Jbeta primers. The assay was immunoSEQ multiplex PCR, and TCRdb's table has in-frame clones only and misses some. Among 95,000 to 150,000 clones, more than 9% were seen once, and the ten largest hold 4.5% to 5%. Sample: PBMCs. The J gene is TRBJ2-7, the V gene TRBV29-1; D gene unclear. This receptor was obtained from a young woman in good health and CMV-seropositive. The CDR3 loop is CSVESVHEQYF. In DNA form, the CDR3 reads TGCAGCGTTGAGTCAGTTCACGAGCAGTACTTC.